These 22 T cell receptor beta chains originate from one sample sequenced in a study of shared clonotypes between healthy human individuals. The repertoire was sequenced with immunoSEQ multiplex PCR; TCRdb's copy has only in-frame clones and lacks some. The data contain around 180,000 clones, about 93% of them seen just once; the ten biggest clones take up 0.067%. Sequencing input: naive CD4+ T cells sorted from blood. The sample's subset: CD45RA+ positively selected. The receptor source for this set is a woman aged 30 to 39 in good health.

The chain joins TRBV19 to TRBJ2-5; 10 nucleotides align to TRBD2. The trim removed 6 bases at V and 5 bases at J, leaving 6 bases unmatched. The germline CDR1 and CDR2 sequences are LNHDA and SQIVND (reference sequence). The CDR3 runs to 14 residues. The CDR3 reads CASRGTSGTETQYF. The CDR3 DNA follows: TGTGCCAGTAGGGGAACTAGCGGGACGGAGACCCAGTACTTC. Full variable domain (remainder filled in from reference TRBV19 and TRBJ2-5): DGGITQSPKYLFRKEGQNVTLSCEQNLNHDAMYWYRQDPGQGLRLIYYSQIVNDFQKGDIAEGYSVSREKKESFPLTVTSAQKNPTAFYLCASRGTSGTETQYFGPGTRLLVL.

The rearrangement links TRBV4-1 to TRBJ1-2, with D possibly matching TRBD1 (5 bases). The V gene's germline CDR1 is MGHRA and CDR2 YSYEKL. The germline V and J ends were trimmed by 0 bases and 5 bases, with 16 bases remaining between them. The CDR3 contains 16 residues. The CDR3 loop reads CASSQEGQVAGYGYTF. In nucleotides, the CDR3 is TGCGCCAGCAGCCAAGAGGGGCAGGTAGCAGGGTATGGCTACACCTTC.

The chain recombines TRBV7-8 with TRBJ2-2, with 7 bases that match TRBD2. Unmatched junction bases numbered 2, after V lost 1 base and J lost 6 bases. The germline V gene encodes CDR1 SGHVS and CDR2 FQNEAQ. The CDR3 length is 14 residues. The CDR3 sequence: CASSLELASGELFF. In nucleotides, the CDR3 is TGTGCCAGCAGCTTAGAACTAGCGTCCGGGGAGCTGTTTTTT.

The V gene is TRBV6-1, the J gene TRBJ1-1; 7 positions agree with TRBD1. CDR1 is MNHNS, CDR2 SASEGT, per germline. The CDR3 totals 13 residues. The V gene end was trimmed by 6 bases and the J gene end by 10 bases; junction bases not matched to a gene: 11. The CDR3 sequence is CASSGPRDSLAFF. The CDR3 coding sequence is TGTGCCAGCAGCGGGCCTCGGGACAGCTTAGCTTTCTTT.

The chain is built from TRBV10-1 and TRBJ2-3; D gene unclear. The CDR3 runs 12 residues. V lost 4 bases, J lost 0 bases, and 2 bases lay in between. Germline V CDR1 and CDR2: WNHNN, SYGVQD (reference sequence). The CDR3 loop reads CASSASTDTQYF. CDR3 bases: TGCGCCAGCAGTGCGAGCACAGATACGCAGTATTTT.

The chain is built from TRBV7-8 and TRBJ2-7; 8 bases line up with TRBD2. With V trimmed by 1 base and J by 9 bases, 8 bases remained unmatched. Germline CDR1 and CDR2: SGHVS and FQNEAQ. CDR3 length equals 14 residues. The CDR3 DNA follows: TGTGCCAGCAGCTTAGGAGGAGCGGGAGTTGTGCAGTACTTC. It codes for CASSLGGAGVVQYF.

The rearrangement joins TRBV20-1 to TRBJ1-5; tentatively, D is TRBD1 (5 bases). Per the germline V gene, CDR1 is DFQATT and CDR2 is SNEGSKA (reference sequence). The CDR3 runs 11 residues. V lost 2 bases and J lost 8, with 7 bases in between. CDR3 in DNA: TGCAGTGCTAGAAGGGGTGAGCCCCAGCATTTT. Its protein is CSARRGEPQHF.

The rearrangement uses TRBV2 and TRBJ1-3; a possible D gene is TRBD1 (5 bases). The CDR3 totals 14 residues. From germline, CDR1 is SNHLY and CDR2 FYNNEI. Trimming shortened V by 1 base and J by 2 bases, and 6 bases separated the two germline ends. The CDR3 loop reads CASSEVRAGNTIYF. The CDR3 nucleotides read TGTGCCAGCAGTGAAGTCAGGGCTGGAAACACCATATATTTT.

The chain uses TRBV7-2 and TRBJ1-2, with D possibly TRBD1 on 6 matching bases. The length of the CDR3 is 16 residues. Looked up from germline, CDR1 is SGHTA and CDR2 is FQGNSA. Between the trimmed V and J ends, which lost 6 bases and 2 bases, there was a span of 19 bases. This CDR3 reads CASSLGGRGTNYGYTF. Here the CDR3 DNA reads TGTGCCAGCAGTCTAGGGGGACGGGGAACAAACTATGGCTACACCTTC.

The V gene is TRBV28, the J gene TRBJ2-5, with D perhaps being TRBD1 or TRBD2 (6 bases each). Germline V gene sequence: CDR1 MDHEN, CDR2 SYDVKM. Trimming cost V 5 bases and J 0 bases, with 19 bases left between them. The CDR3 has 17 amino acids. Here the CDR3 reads CASSPEGGRGYQETQYF. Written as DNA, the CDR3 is TGTGCCAGCAGTCCCGAAGGGGGGCGAGGGTACCAAGAGACCCAGTACTTC.

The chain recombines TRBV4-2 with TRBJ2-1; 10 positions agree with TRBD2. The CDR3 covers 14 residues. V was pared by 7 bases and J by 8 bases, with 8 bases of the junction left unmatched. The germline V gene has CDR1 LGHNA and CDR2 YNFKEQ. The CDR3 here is CASNPGLASYEQFF. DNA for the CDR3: TGTGCCAGCAACCCGGGACTAGCGTCATATGAGCAGTTCTTC.

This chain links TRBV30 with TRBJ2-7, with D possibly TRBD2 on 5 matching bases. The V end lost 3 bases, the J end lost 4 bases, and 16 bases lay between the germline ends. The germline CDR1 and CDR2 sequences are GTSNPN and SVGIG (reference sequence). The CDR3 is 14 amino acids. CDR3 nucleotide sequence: TGTGCCTGGAGGAGGGCGGGTAAGACGTACGAGCAGTACTTC. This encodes CAWRRAGKTYEQYF.

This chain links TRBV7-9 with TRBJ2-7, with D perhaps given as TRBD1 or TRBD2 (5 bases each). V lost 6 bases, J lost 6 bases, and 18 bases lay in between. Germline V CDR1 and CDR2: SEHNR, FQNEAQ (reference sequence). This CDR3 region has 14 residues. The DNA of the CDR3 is TGTGCCAGCAGTACGCGCACAGGTCGGGGCGAGCAGTACTTC. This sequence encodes CASSTRTGRGEQYF.

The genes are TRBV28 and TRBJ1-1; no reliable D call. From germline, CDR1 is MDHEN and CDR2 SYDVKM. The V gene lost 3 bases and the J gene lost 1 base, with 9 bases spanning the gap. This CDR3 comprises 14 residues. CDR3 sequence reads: CASSLESKNTEAFF. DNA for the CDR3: TGTGCCAGCAGTTTGGAGTCCAAGAACACTGAAGCTTTCTTT. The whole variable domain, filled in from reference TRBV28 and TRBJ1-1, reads DVKVTQSSRYLVKRTGEKVFLECVQDMDHENMFWYRQDPGLGLRLIYFSYDVKMKEKGDIPEGYSVSREKKERFSLILESASTNQTSMYLCASSLESKNTEAFFGQGTRLTVV.

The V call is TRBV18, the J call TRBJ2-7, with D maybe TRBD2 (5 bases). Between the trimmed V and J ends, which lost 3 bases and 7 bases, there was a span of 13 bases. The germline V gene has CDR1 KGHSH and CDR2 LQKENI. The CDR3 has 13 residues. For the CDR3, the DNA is TGTGCCAGCTCACCCAGCGGCTCGGGGGAGCAGTACTTC. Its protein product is CASSPSGSGEQYF.

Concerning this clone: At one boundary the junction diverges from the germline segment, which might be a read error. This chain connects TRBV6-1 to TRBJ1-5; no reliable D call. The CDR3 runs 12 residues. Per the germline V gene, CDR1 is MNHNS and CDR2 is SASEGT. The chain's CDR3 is CASSEELQPQHF. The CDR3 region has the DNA TGTGCCAGCAGCGAAGAATTACAGCCCCAGCATTTT.

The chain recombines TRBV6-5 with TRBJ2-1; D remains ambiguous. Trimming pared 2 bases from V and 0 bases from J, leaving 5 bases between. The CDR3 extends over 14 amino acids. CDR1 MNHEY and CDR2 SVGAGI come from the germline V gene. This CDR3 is CASSYRSSYNEQFF. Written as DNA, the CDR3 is TGTGCCAGCAGTTACCGGAGCTCCTACAATGAGCAGTTCTTC.

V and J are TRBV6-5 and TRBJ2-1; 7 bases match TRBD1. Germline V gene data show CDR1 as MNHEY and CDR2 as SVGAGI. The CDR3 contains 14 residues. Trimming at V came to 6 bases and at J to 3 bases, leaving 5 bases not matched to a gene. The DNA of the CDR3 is TGTGCCAGCAGAAGGGACAGCCTCTACAATGAGCAGTTCTTC. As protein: CASRRDSLYNEQFF.

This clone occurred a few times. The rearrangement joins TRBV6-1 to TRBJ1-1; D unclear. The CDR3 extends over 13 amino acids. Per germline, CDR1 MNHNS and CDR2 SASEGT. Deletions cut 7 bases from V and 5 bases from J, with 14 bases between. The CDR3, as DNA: TGTGCCAGCAATAGGGTAGTGGGTACTGAAGCTTTCTTT. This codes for CASNRVVGTEAFF.

The CDR3 DNA reads as TGTGCCAGTAGCCCGGGACAGAACATAAACACCATATATTTT. Its translation is CASSPGQNINTIYF. V is TRBV19 and J is TRBJ1-3; 7 positions agree with TRBD1. Germline CDR1 is LNHDA and CDR2 is SQIVND (reference sequence). V shed 6 bases, J shed 6 bases, and the junction held 8 bases outside the gene matches. This CDR3 is 14 amino acids long.

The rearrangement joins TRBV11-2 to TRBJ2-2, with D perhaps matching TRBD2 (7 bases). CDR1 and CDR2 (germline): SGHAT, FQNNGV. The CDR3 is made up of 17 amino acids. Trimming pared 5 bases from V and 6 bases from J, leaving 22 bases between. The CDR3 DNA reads TGTGCCAGCAGCCTCCGGGGGGCGGTAGATTTATCCGGGGAGCTGTTTTTT. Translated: CASSLRGAVDLSGELFF.

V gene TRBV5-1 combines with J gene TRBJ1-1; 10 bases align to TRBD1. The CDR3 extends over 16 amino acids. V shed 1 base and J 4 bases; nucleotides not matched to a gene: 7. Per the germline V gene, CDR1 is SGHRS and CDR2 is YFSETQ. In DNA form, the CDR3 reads TGCGCCAGCAGCTTGCGACAGGGGGCTCTGCGCACTGAAGCTTTCTTT. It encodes CASSLRQGALRTEAFF.